This TCR beta chain originates from a study of blood T cell repertoires in COVID-19. Study at large: Both acute and convalescent COVID-19 samples were obtained from the United States, Italy and Spain.

Sequencing used immunoSEQ multiplex PCR; TCRdb keeps in-frame clones, though not all of them. The sample consists of about 140,000 clones, approximately 86% of them appearing once. The ends were cut back, 4 bases at V and 8 bases at J, with 20 bases in the middle. CDR1 is SGHRS and CDR2 is YFSETQ in the germline V gene. The CDR3 has 15 residues. The receptor was isolated from a woman in her sixties or seventies with acute or convalescent COVID-19. V gene TRBV5-1 combines with J gene TRBJ2-3; D is possibly TRBD2 (5 bases). The sequencing sample was made of peripheral blood. For the CDR3, the DNA is TGCGCCAGCAGCCAATTCACTCTGGACTTAGGTACGCAGTATTTT. It specifies CASSQFTLDLGTQYF.